Sequencing of this TCR beta chain was carried out in a study of technical replicates of blood from a few donors. Sequencing used immunoSEQ multiplex PCR; TCRdb keeps in-frame clones, though not all of them. Of roughly 87,000 clones listed, roughly 94% are singletons. CDR3 size: 14 residues. Germline V gene lookup returns CDR1 PRHDT and CDR2 FYEKMQ (reference sequence). V was pared by 5 bases and J by 5 bases, with 5 bases of the junction left unmatched. The chain joins TRBV13 to TRBJ2-7; TRBD1 agrees at 11 bases. The sequence was collected from a human donor in good health. Material: T cells isolated from PBMCs. The CDR3 is CASSARTGGDEQYF. The CDR3 coding sequence is TGTGCCAGCAGCGCCCGGACAGGGGGCGACGAGCAGTACTTC.